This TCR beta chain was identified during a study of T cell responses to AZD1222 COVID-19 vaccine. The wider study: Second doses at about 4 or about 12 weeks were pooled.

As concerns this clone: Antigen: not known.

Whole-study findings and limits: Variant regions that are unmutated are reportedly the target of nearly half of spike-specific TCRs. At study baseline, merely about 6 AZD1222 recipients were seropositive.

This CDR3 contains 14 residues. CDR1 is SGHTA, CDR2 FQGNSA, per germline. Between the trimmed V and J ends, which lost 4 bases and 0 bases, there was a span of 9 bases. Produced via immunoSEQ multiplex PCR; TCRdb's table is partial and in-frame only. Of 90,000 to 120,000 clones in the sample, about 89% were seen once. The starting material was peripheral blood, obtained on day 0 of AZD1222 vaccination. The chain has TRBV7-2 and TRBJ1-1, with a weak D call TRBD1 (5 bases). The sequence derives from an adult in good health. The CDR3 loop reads CASSSTVMNTEAFF. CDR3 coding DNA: TGTGCCAGCAGCTCGACAGTTATGAACACTGAAGCTTTCTTT.